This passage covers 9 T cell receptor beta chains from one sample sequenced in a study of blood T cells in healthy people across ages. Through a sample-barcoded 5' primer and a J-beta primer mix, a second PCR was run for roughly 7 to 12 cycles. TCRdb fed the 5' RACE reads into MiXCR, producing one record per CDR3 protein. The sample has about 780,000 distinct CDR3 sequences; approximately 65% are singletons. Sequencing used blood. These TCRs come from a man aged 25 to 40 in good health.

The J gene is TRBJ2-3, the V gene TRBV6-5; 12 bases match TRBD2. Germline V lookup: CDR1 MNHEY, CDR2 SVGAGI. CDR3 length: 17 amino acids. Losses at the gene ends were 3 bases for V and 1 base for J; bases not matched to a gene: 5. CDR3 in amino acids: CASSYGRTSGGTDTQYF. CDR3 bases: TGTGCCAGCAGTTATGGTCGGACTAGCGGGGGCACAGATACGCAGTATTTT.

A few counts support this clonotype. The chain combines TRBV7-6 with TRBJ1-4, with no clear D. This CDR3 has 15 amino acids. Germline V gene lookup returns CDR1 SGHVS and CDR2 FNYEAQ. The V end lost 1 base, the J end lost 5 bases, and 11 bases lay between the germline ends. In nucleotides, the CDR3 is TGTGCCAGCAGCTTAGAGCGGCAGTCGAATGAAAAACTGTTTTTT. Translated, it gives CASSLERQSNEKLFF. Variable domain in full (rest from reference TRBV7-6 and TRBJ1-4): GAGVSQSPRYKVTKRGQDVALRCDPISGHVSLYWYRQALGQGPEFLTYFNYEAQQDKSGLPNDRFSAERPEGSISTLTIQRTEQRDSAMYRCASSLERQSNEKLFFGSGTQLSVL.

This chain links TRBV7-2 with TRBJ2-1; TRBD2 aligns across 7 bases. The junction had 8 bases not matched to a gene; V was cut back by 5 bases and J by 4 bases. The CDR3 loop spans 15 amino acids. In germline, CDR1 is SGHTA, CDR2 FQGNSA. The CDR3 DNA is TGTGCCAGCAGCCCCACCGGGACTATATACAATGAGCAGTTCTTC. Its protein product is CASSPTGTIYNEQFF.

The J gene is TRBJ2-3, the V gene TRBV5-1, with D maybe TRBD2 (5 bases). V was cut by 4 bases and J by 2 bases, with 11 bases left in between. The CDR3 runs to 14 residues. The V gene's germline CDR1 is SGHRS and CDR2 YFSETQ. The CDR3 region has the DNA TGCGCCAGCAGCCCAGGACTTCCCACAGATACGCAGTATTTT. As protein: CASSPGLPTDTQYF.

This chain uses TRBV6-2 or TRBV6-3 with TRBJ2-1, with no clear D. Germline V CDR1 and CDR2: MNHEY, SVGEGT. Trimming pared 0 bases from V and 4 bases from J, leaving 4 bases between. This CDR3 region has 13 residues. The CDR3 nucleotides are TGTGCCAGCAGTTACTCGAAATACAATGAGCAGTTCTTC. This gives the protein CASSYSKYNEQFF.

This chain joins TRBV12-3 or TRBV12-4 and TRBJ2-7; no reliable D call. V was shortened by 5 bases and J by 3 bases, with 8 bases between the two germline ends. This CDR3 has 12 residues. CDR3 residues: CASSRLLYEQYF. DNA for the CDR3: TGTGCCAGCAGTCGACTCCTCTACGAGCAGTACTTC.

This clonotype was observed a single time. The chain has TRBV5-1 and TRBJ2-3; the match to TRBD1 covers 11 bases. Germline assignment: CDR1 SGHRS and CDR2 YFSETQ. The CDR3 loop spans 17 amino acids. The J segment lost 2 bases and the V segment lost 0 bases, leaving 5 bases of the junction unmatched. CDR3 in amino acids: CASSLAWTGGYTDTQYF. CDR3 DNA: TGCGCCAGCAGCTTGGCTTGGACAGGGGGCTACACAGATACGCAGTATTTT.

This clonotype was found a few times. The CDR3 coding sequence is TGTGCCAGCAGTACTAGCGGGGGGGCAAAAGAGACCCAGTACTTC. Encoded protein: CASSTSGGAKETQYF. The chain employs TRBV12-3 or TRBV12-4 and TRBJ2-5; 13 bases agree with TRBD2. This CDR3 has 15 amino acids. J was trimmed by 3 bases and V by 5 bases; bases with no gene match: 3.

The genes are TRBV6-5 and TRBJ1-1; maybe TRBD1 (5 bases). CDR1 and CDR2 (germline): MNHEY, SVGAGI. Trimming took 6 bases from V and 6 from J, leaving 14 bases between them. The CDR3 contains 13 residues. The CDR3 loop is CASSESWGSEAFF. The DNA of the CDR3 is TGTGCCAGCAGCGAATCCTGGGGGTCTGAAGCTTTCTTT.